Listed below are T cell receptor beta chains from one sample, sequenced in a study of T cell responses to AZD1222 COVID-19 vaccine. Assay used: immunoSEQ multiplex PCR; TCRdb lists only in-frame clones, some missing. The sample contains tens of thousands of clones, 70% to 90% of which appear only once. The material was peripheral blood, obtained on day 0 of AZD1222 vaccination. Receptors were obtained from an adult in good health. Each CDR3 is given with its conserved first and last residue. A clone size is listed for some rows: how often the clone was seen (once, few, many), or a class if it is expanded.

abundance | v_gene | CDR3aa
- | TRBV7-9 | CASSIRDSQSEAQYF
- | TRBV2 | CASSADGSNQPQHF
few | TRBV19 | CASIKIRGTGAEAFF
medium-sized | TRBV4-2 | CASSQGIGEQFF
- | TRBV6-5 | CASREGGGGQPQHF
- | TRBV3-1/TRBV3-2 | CASSQGSSKQFF
once | TRBV7-2 | CASSFWTSGTYEQYF
- | TRBV7-3 | CASSLMGRANTEAFF
many | TRBV12-2 | CASRLGLCGYEQYF
- | TRBV19 | CATDGPYGYTF
once | TRBV30 | CAWSARYNSPLHF
- | TRBV3-1/TRBV3-2 | CASSQTWASDTEAFF
- | TRBV28 | CASSFIFWGKGGQRNTEAFF
- | TRBV18 | CASSLTYSGTDSNQPQHF
- | TRBV3-1/TRBV3-2 | CASSPTGPTDTQYF
few | TRBV30 | CAWTRPLRYEQYF
- | TRBV2 | CASSVSASGSGRKETQYF
- | TRBV3-1/TRBV3-2 | CASSQGGWAFF
- | TRBV6-5 | CASKQDKNTEAFF
- | TRBV28 | CASSQQGASSYNSPLHF
- | TRBV7-2 | CASSSPRTSGRPSTDTQYF
- | TRBV4-1 | CAASASSYNEQFF
- | TRBV7-8 | CASSLESYEQYF
- | TRBV9 | CASSVGQSNQPQHF
- | TRBV19 | CASRGGRTEAFF
- | TRBV6-5 | CASSLRQGDEQYF
- | TRBV28 | CASNPGGAPANTEAFF
- | TRBV7-8 | CASSLTAGQPQHF
- | TRBV6-1 | CASKNPTLRDEQYF
- | TRBV29-1 | CSVPGTGVNEKLFF
- | TRBV5-1 | CASSLSAGVTDTQYF
- | TRBV29-1 | CSAQGAASNEQYF
- | TRBV6-6 | CASSYSRAEQYF
few | TRBV5-1 | CASSLSGHTYEQYF
- | TRBV21-1 | CASSKAVEGQGAVTQYF
- | TRBV10-2 | CASSERTDSYGYTF
- | TRBV7-2 | CASGRSTGGQGYF
- | TRBV6-1 | CASSEASNQPQHF
- | TRBV24-1 | CATSDRVNLEETQYF
- | TRBV6-2/TRBV6-3 | CASSYEGQPTGETQYF
- | TRBV14 | CASSQNRVNEKLFF
- | TRBV28 | CASSSRFSTPTSGKGTQYF
few | TRBV4-2 | CASSHGNYEQYF
- | TRBV30 | CAWSVAGGRKLFF
- | TRBV14 | CASSHRGPANYGYTF